This TCR beta chain emerged from a study of T cells in Graves' hyperthyroidism and ophthalmopathy. The CDR3 regions of TCR beta were amplified from RNA transcripts. The HTBI primer set served for first-round RT-PCR of the TCR CDR3. TCRdb called the multiplex PCR reads again in MiXCR, with one record for every CDR3 protein. The sample holds 300,000 to 450,000 distinct CDR3 sequences, about 13% seen once. J lost 8 bases, V lost 2 bases, and 4 bases had no gene match. This CDR3 contains 14 residues. Findings and caveats of the study: Most expanded thyroid clonotypes above 0.001 also appeared in blood.

This clonotype occurred many times. Its antigen is undetermined. The chain joins TRBV12-3 or TRBV12-4 to TRBJ1-2, with 11 bases matching TRBD1. Sequenced sample: blood. This TCR was sampled from a woman aged 18-29 years with Graves' hyperthyroidism. Here the CDR3 reads CASSLLGTGGGYTF. The DNA of the CDR3 is TGTGCCAGCAGTTTATTGGGGACAGGGGGAGGCTACACCTTC.